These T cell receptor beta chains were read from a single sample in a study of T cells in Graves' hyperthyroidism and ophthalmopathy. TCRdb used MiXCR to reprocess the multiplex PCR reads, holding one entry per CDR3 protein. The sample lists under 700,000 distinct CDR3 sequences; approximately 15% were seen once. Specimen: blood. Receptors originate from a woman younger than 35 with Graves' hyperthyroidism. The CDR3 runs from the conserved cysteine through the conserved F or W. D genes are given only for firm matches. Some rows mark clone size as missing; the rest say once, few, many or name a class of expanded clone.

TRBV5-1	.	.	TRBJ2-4	TGCGCCAGCAGCCCACATACTGGGCGCGAAAACATTCAGTACTTC	CASSPHTGRENIQYF
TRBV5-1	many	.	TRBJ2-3	TGCGCCAGCAGCGTCACTCTAGCGCGGACGAGGACAGATACGCAGTATTTT	CASSVTLARTRTDTQYF
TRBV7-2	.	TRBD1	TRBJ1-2	TGTGCCAGCAGCTTCCGGGACAGTAACTATGGCTACACCTTC	CASSFRDSNYGYTF
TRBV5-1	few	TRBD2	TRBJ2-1	TGCGCCAGCAGCTTACTAACTAGCGGGAGTGGGGATGAGCAGTTCTTC	CASSLLTSGSGDEQFF
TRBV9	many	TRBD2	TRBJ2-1	TGTGCCAGCAGCGTATTAGCGGGGGTAGGGAATGAGCAGTTCTTC	CASSVLAGVGNEQFF
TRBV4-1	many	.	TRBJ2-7	TGCGCCAGCAGCCATTTCGGACAGACTAACTCCTACGAGCAGTACTTC	CASSHFGQTNSYEQYF
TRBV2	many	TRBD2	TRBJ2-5	TGTGCCAGCAGTTCCTCCCCCGGGACTAAGGAGACCCAGTACTTC	CASSSSPGTKETQYF
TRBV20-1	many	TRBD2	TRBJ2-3	TGCAGTGCTCCGGGACTAGCTTGGTCGGATACGCAGTATTTT	CSAPGLAWSDTQYF
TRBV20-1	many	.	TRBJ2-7	TGCAGTGCGACAGGCCTAGTAGGTTCCTACGAGCAGTACTTC	CSATGLVGSYEQYF
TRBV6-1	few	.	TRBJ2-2	TGTGCCAGCAGTGGTTTGCGGACGAACACCGGGGAGCTGTTTTTT	CASSGLRTNTGELFF
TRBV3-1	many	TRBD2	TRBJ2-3	TGTGCCAGCAGCCAGTTACTAGCGGGAAGCACAGATACGCAGTATTTT	CASSQLLAGSTDTQYF
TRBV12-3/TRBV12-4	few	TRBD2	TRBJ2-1	TGTGCCAGCGGGGGGCGGGAGGTGGGGCAGTTCTTC	CASGGREVGQFF
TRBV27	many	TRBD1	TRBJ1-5	TGTGCCAGCAGTTCATCCAGGACAGGGGGCCGCAATCAGCCCCAGCATTTT	CASSSSRTGGRNQPQHF
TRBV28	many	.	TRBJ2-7	TGTGCCAGCAGTGCCTCGGTCCAGGGGGGCCACGAGCAGTACTTC	CASSASVQGGHEQYF
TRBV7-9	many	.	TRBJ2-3	TGTGCCAGCAATCTTAGGACAGAGCGCACAGATACGCAGTATTTT	CASNLRTERTDTQYF
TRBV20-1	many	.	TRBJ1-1	TGCAGTGCGAGGGGACCGTACACTGAAGCTTTCTTT	CSARGPYTEAFF
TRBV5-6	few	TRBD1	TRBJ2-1	TGTGCCAGCAACTGGGGGACAGGGGGCCTCAATGAGCAGTTCTTC	CASNWGTGGLNEQFF
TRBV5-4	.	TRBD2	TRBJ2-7	TGTGCCAGCAGCCCGGGGACTAGCGGTTTCTACGAGCAGTACTTC	CASSPGTSGFYEQYF
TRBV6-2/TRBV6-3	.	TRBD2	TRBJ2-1	TGTGCCAGTAAACCGGGGGGGAAAGACAATGAGCAGTTCTTC	CASKPGGKDNEQFF
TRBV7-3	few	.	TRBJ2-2	TGTGCCAGCAGCTTAGGTCTCCGGGACACCGGGGAGCTGTTTTTT	CASSLGLRDTGELFF
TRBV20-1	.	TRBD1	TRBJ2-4	TGCAGTGCTAGACAACGACAGGGGGCGCTTAAGGGGAACATTCAGTACTTC	CSARQRQGALKGNIQYF
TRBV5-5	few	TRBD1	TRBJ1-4	TGTGCCAGCAGCTTGGCTATCCGGACAGGAAAAAATGAAAAACTGTTTTTT	CASSLAIRTGKNEKLFF
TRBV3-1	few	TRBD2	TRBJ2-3	TGTGCCAGCAGCCAAGTTGGGGGTTTGCTAGCGGGTCCCACAGATACGCAGTATTTT	CASSQVGGLLAGPTDTQYF
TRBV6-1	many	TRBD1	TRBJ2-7	TGTGCCAGCAACCTCAGGGGGACCTCCCCCTACGAGCAGTACTTC	CASNLRGTSPYEQYF
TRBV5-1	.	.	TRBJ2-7	TGCGCCAGCAGCCTAAGGCCAAATAGGGAGCAGTACTTC	CASSLRPNREQYF
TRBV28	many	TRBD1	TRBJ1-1	TGTGCCAGCAGTCCGTTCGGACAGGGCCCGAACACTGAAGCTTTCTTT	CASSPFGQGPNTEAFF
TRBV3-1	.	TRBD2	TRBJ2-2	TGTGCCAGCAGCCACCTGCTAGCGGGCCACACCGGGGAGCTGTTTTTT	CASSHLLAGHTGELFF
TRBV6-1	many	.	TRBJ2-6	TGTGCCAGCGGCCGATTCTCTGGGGCCAACGTCCTGACTTTC	CASGRFSGANVLTF
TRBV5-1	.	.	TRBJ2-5	TGCGCCAGCAGCTTGGCCGGTCAGGGAGAGACCCAGTACTTC	CASSLAGQGETQYF
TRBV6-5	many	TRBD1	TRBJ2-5	TGTGCCAGCAGTTACTCCGGACAGGGAAAAGAGACCCAGTACTTC	CASSYSGQGKETQYF
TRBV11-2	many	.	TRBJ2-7	TGTGCCAGCAGCCTGCGGGACAGTATCTCCTACGAGCAGTACTTC	CASSLRDSISYEQYF
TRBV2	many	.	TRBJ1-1	TGTGCCAGCGGCAAAATGAACACTGAAGCTTTCTTT	CASGKMNTEAFF
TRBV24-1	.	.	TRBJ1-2	TGTGCCACCAGTGACCAACAGAGCAGCTATGGCTACACCTTC	CATSDQQSSYGYTF
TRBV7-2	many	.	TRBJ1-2	TGTGCCAGCAGCTTAGCGCTACACTATGGCTACACCTTC	CASSLALHYGYTF
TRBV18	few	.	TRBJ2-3	TGTATCCCAGAGGAAGACACAGATACGCAGTATTTT	CIPEEDTDTQYF
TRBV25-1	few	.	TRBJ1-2	TGTGCCAGCAGTGTTGGCCCGCTCTATGGCTACACCTTC	CASSVGPLYGYTF
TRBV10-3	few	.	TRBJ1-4	TGTGCCATCAGTGAGACAGGATCTAATGAAAAACTGTTTTTT	CAISETGSNEKLFF
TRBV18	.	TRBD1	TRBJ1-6	TGTGCCAGCTCACCATTGCCGGGGACAGCCCTCCCGGCCTATAATTCACCCCTCCACTTT	CASSPLPGTALPAYNSPLHF
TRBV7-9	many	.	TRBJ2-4	TGTGCCAGCAGCTTAGGGGTCGGGGGCTCGGGCAAAAACATTCAGTACTTC	CASSLGVGGSGKNIQYF
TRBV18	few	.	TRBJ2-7	TGTGCCAGCTCATCCCGTTTGAGGGGCGACTACGAGCAGTACTTC	CASSSRLRGDYEQYF
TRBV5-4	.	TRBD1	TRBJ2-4	TGTGCCAGCAGCCACTTACCCGGGACAGGGCTAGCCAAAAACATTCAGTACTTC	CASSHLPGTGLAKNIQYF
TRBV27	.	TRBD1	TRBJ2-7	TGTGCCAGCAGTCGTGGGACAGGAGTAACCTACGAGCAGTACTTC	CASSRGTGVTYEQYF
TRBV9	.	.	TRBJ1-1	TGTGCCAGCAGCGCCTCCCGAGGGGGAGTGAACACTGAAGCTTTCTTT	CASSASRGGVNTEAFF
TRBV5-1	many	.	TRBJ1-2	TGCGCCAGCAGCCCAACGACTAGGACGGGAAACTATGGCTACACCTTC	CASSPTTRTGNYGYTF
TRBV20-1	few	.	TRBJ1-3	TGCAGTGCTAGAGTCCCAGGGACTGGAAACACCATATATTTT	CSARVPGTGNTIYF
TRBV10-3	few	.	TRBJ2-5	TGTGCCATCAGTGAGTCTATCGGAAGAGGGGTGGAGGAGACCCAGTACTTC	CAISESIGRGVEETQYF
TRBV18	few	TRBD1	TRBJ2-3	TGTGCCAGCTCACTACTAAGGCCGGGACAGAACACAGATACGCAGTATTTT	CASSLLRPGQNTDTQYF
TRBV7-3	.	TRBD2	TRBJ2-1	TGTGCCAGCAGCTTAACCCTAGCGGGACATCCCACCAATGAGCAGTTCTTC	CASSLTLAGHPTNEQFF
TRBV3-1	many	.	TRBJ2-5	TGTGCCAGCTCACAGGTTGGAGAGACCCAGTACTTC	CASSQVGETQYF
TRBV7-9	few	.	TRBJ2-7	TGTGCCAGCAGCTCCTATACGGGGGGCTACTCCTACGAGCAGTACTTC	CASSSYTGGYSYEQYF
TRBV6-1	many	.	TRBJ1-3	TGTGCCAGCAGTGATGGACGGACGCTTTCTGGAAACACCATATATTTT	CASSDGRTLSGNTIYF
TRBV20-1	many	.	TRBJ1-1	TGCAGTGCTAGACGAGGGGCGGATGGAAACACTGAAGCTTTCTTT	CSARRGADGNTEAFF
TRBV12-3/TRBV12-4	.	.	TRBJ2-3	TGTGCCAGCACCCTGGGGGGTGGAGATACGCAGTATTTT	CASTLGGGDTQYF
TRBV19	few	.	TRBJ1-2	TGTGCCGGTAGTATAAGGGGCGGCTATGGCTACACCTTC	CAGSIRGGYGYTF
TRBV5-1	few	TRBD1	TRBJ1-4	TGCGCCAGCAGCCCCCGGGACAGACTTGAAAAACTGTTTTTT	CASSPRDRLEKLFF
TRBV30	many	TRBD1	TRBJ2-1	TGTGCCTGGAGCGCTTATTGGACAGGGATCAATGAGCAGTTCTTC	CAWSAYWTGINEQFF
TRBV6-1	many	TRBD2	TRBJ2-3	TGTGCCAGCAGTGAGGGGGCGGGGGGTTCCACAGATACGCAGTATTTT	CASSEGAGGSTDTQYF
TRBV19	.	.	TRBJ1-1	TGTGCCACCAGAGGGGTAGGAAACACTGAAGCTTTCTTT	CATRGVGNTEAFF
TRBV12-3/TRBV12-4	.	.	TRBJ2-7	TGTGCCAGCAGTATAGGGGTGGGGGGCTACGAGCAGTACTTC	CASSIGVGGYEQYF